This T cell receptor (beta chain) was identified in a study of blood T cell repertoires in COVID-19. Overall study: Acute-phase and convalescent COVID-19 samples originated in the United States, Italy and Spain. T cells, B-cell-depleted T cells, or PBMCs supplied cDNA or gDNA.

Authors' processing steps: Amplification of reference gene primers provided the estimated nucleated cell counts. Assay used: immunoSEQ multiplex PCR; TCRdb lists only in-frame clones, some missing. V, J and clone size reflect that table, while D and trimming were determined from the DNA. The sample carries roughly 99,000 clones, around 80% recorded once. CDR1 and CDR2 from the germline V gene are MNHNY and SVGAGI (reference sequence). The CDR3 is 12 residues long. Trimming shortened V by 0 bases and J by 8 bases, and 4 bases separated the two germline ends. The V gene is TRBV6-6, the J gene TRBJ1-4; the D is unclear. This sequence was found in a man aged 65 to 79 with acute or convalescent COVID-19. Source material: peripheral blood. CDR3 residues: CASSYSREKLFF. CDR3 nucleotide sequence: TGTGCCAGCAGTTACTCGAGAGAAAAACTGTTTTTT.